This TCR beta chain was captured by sequencing in a study of blood T cell repertoires in COVID-19 (dated by TCRdb to about 2020). Background for the entire study: The collaborator samples originated in the United States, Italy and Spain and spanned the acute and convalescent phases of COVID-19. The material from the prospective study consisted of cDNA or gDNA derived from T cells, B-cell-depleted T cells, or PBMCs. Deeply sampled blood TCRbeta repertoires from subjects exposed to, actively infected with, or recovered from COVID-19 were included in the dataset. The repertoires were released in a freely available public database meant as a resource for research on the immune response to SARS-CoV-2. Samples were obtained from the ongoing ImmuneRACE study (first 160 participants) and from 1,254 subjects provided by 6 global collaborators. Nearly every sample came with metadata listing a de-identified subject ID, COVID-19 status, age in years and sex. Where available, HLA class I and class II types were obtained from metadata supplied by the sample provider rather than from assay-based typing.

The full study reports these points: Clinical and demographic metadata were provided uncurated, with the amount varying by source and participant.

Another Seattle source contributed samples from volunteer blood donors who had recovered from COVID-19. The collaborating institutions used their own protocols to collect whole blood in K2EDTA tubes. For TCRbeta analysis, collaborators shipped samples in one of three forms: frozen whole blood, isolated PBMCs, or DNA extracted from either of those sample types. Trimming takes 1 base from V and 2 bases from J, and the germline ends sit 9 bases apart. The CDR3 holds 14 amino acids from the cysteine to the phenylalanine. The DNA shown is the 42-base CDR3, in frame from base 1. CDR1 and CDR2 are read off the germline V gene (reference sequence) as SEHNR and FQNEAQ. The immunoSEQ Assay, a bias-controlled multiplex PCR, was used to amplify TCRbeta CDR3 regions from genomic DNA. On the study's bioinformatics: The number of nucleated cells in each sample was estimated by amplification of reference gene primers within the assay. Sequence reads were collapsed and filtered to measure the absolute abundance of every unique TCRbeta CDR3 rearrangement. For each sample, productive Simpson clonality was calculated as the square root of Simpson's diversity index across productive rearrangements. TCRdb stores this immuneACCESS table with in-frame sequences only. Part of the clones is absent; in the studies checked, under half of the shortfall reflects unresolved V genes, and no reason is known for the rest. V and J calls and clone size are given by that table; D and trimming were obtained from the DNA. The sample profile shows around 270,000 clones; around nine tenths of them were found once. The top ten hold over 7.5% of the sample.

In regard to this clone: What this receptor recognizes is not known. Per-base quality was not reported, and no clone a single base away is much larger than it.

The chain links TRBV7-9 with TRBJ2-7, with no confident D gene call. This TCR was recovered from a man aged 40-50 years who had recovered from COVID-19. Sequences were obtained from peripheral blood. CDR3 reads: CASSLEAGPYEQYF. In nucleotides, the sequence is TGTGCCAGCAGCTTAGAAGCAGGTCCCTACGAGCAGTACTTC.